The T cell receptor beta chain under discussion was sequenced for a study of blood T cell repertoires in COVID-19. Study-level background: Sources were T cells, B-cell-depleted T cells, or PBMCs; the material itself was cDNA or gDNA.

V was shortened by 3 bases and J by 0 bases, with 12 bases between the two germline ends. In germline, CDR1 is KGHSH, CDR2 LQKENI. The CDR3 spans 15 residues. This table comes from immunoSEQ multiplex PCR, and its TCRdb copy is limited to in-frame clones, with some not included. Of roughly 300,000 clones in the sample, around 84% are singletons; the top ten hold 4% to 5%. Before being deemed recovered, Cohort 3 donors had two negative PCRs, clearance, or symptom resolution. V and J are TRBV18 and TRBJ2-7, with D possibly being TRBD1 (6 bases). Sequenced: PBMCs or T cells enriched from blood (not recorded which). The source is a man aged 25-45 years who had recovered from COVID-19. The CDR3 sequence: CASSPRGNGSYEQYF. CDR3 DNA sequence: TGTGCCAGCTCACCGAGGGGGAATGGCTCCTACGAGCAGTACTTC. Together with reference TRBV18 and TRBJ2-7, the CDR3 gives the full variable domain: NAGVMQNPRHLVRRRGQEARLRCSPMKGHSHVYWYRQLPEEGLKFMVYLQKENIIDESGMPKERFSAEFPKEGPSILRIQQVVRGDSAAYFCASSPRGNGSYEQYFGPGTRLTVT.